This record covers a single T cell receptor beta chain. The record originates from a study of blood T cell repertoires in COVID-19. About the research overall: Sites in the United States, Italy and Spain provided acute and convalescent COVID-19 samples.

The method was immunoSEQ multiplex PCR; TCRdb's version includes in-frame clones alone and lacks a portion of them. This table has over 110,000 clones, roughly 88% appearing once. J lost 4 bases, V lost 6 bases, and 3 bases had no gene match. The germline CDR1 and CDR2 sequences are SQVTM and ANQGSEA. The CDR3 has 13 amino acids. This clonotype was sampled from a human donor in a cohort sampled during active COVID-19. This chain connects TRBV29-1 to TRBJ1-5; 10 nucleotides match TRBD1. The sample comprised peripheral blood. Here the CDR3 reads CSVAGQGNQPQHF. The CDR3 nucleotides read TGCAGCGTCGCGGGACAGGGGAATCAGCCCCAGCATTTT. Based on the CDR3 plus reference TRBV29-1 and TRBJ1-5, the full variable domain is SAVISQKPSRDICQRGTSLTIQCQVDSQVTMMFWYRQQPGQSLTLIATANQGSEATYESGFVIDKFPISRPNLTFSTLTVSNMSPEDSSIYLCSVAGQGNQPQHFGDGTRLSIL.